These 10 T cell receptor beta chains share one sample of origin, sequenced in a study of T-cell memory formation after mild COVID-19. One entry per CDR3 protein results from TCRdb running MiXCR on the 5' RACE reads. The table lists about 410,000 distinct CDR3 sequences, 23% of them singletons. The specimen was PBMCs or a T cell subset sorted from them (not recorded which). The receptors shown here come from an adult woman who had mild COVID-19 (a few samples of this study predate the infection). Cell type and time point are not known.

The chain employs TRBV3-1 and TRBJ2-7; D is undetermined. The ends were cut back, 3 bases at V and 3 bases at J, with 15 bases in the middle. Looked up from germline, CDR1 is LGHDT and CDR2 is YNNKEL (reference sequence). The CDR3 sequence is 15 residues long. The CDR3 DNA is TGTGCCAGCAGCCAGATATCGGACGGATACTACGAGCAGTACTTC. This gives the protein CASSQISDGYYEQYF.

This sequence joins TRBV21-1 and TRBJ2-7; the table's TRBD2 call for D was not verified on the DNA. TRBV21-1 is shown as a pseudogene. The CDR3 spans 16 residues. In DNA, the CDR3 is TGTGCCAGCAGCAAAGACCTAAGCGGGAGAGGCTACGAGCAGTACTTC. Protein sequence: CASSKDLSGRGYEQYF.

The chain has TRBV9 and TRBJ2-5; 8 nucleotides align to TRBD2. Trimming at V came to 0 bases and at J to 1 base, leaving 2 bases not matched to a gene. Germline V gene sequence: CDR1 SGDLS, CDR2 YYNGEE. This CDR3 is built from 15 residues. The CDR3 region is CASSVASGSQETQYF. The CDR3 nucleotides read TGTGCCAGCAGCGTAGCCAGCGGGAGCCAAGAGACCCAGTACTTC.

The V call is TRBV5-5, the J call TRBJ1-1; D might be TRBD1 (5 bases). Trimming removed 3 bases at V and 1 base at J, with 10 bases between. This CDR3 comprises 14 residues. The germline CDR1 and CDR2 sequences are SGHKS and YYEKEE (reference sequence). The CDR3 DNA follows: TGTGCCAGCAGCTCCGCGAGGGGGAACACTGAAGCTTTCTTT. Translated: CASSSARGNTEAFF.

This chain links TRBV5-1 with TRBJ2-7; TRBD1 might be the D (6 bases). The CDR3 runs 14 residues. Germline lookup yields CDR1 SGHRS and CDR2 YFSETQ. V shed 4 bases and J shed 3 bases, with 14 bases lying between them. In DNA form, the CDR3 reads TGCGCCAGCAGCCCTGGACAGAGTAACTACGAGCAGTACTTC. Translation: CASSPGQSNYEQYF.

The chain couples TRBV7-6 to TRBJ1-1; D gene unclear. CDR1 SGHVS and CDR2 FNYEAQ come from the germline V gene. The V gene lost 1 base and the J gene lost 1 base, with 16 bases spanning the gap. This CDR3 comprises 17 residues. The CDR3 loop reads CASSLEPGLSGNTEAFF. The CDR3 nucleotides read TGTGCCAGCAGCTTAGAACCCGGGTTAAGTGGGAACACTGAAGCTTTCTTT.

This rearrangement joins TRBV7-2 to TRBJ2-7; the match to TRBD1 covers 8 bases. Germline loops: CDR1 SGHTA, CDR2 FQGNSA. The ends lost 5 bases at V and 6 bases at J; junction bases unmatched: 12. The CDR3 loop spans 15 amino acids. The CDR3: CASSPSGQGAVEQYF. DNA for the CDR3: TGTGCCAGCAGCCCCTCCGGGCAGGGGGCTGTCGAGCAGTACTTC.

This clonotype was found a few times. This chain connects TRBV30 to TRBJ2-1; D gene ambiguous. The V gene's germline CDR1 is GTSNPN and CDR2 SVGIG (reference sequence). V was trimmed by 0 bases and J by 4 bases, leaving 4 bases between them. CDR3 length: 12 residues. The CDR3 DNA reads TGTGCCTGGAGTGTACCTTACAATGAGCAGTTCTTC. It yields the protein CAWSVPYNEQFF.

This clonotype was observed many times. The genes are TRBV12-3 or TRBV12-4 and TRBJ1-5; D unclear. Deletions cut 1 base from V and 7 bases from J, with 8 bases between. The CDR3 covers 13 residues. For the CDR3, the DNA is TGTGCCAGCAGTTTAGATAGGGCCCAGCCCCAGCATTTT. It translates to CASSLDRAQPQHF.

The V gene is TRBV6-2 or TRBV6-3, the J gene TRBJ2-7, with a tentative D call TRBD2 (7 bases). From germline, CDR1 is MNHEY and CDR2 SVGEGT. Between the trimmed V and J ends, which lost 8 bases and 6 bases, there was a span of 20 bases. This CDR3 has 14 residues. The CDR3 coding sequence is TGTGCCAGCGGCCGGGGGGCCCTCTCCGGCGAGCAGTACTTC. Amino acid sequence: CASGRGALSGEQYF.